This is a list of T cell receptor beta chains from one sample in a study of cytomegalovirus exposure and HLA in healthy donors. TCRdb's table, derived via immunoSEQ multiplex PCR, lists solely in-frame clones and lacks some. Of about 160,000 clones in the sample, 75% were seen once. Sequenced material: PBMCs. The receptors here all came from a female donor in good health and CMV-seronegative. The CDR3 runs from the conserved cysteine through the conserved F or W. A D gene is named only where the DNA matches it firmly. For some rows the clone size is stated as once, few or many, or as a class when expanded; others skip it.

d_gene,j_gene,v_gene,abundance,CDR3nt,CDR3aa
.,TRBJ1-1,TRBV28,.,TGTGCCAGCAGTTGGGTCGGTACAGGGAACACTGAAGCTTTCTTT,CASSWVGTGNTEAFF
TRBD1,TRBJ2-7,TRBV7-9,.,TGTGCCACCGCAGGGGGCGAGCAGTACTTC,CATAGGEQYF
.,TRBJ2-7,TRBV5-1,.,TGCGCCAGCAGCTTGGGGGCAGGCAACTACGAGCAGTACTTC,CASSLGAGNYEQYF
.,TRBJ2-7,TRBV6-5,.,TGTGCCAGCACCCCCCGCGGCGCCTACGAGCAGTACTTC,CASTPRGAYEQYF
.,TRBJ2-3,TRBV27,.,TGTGCCAGCAGTTTTAAGGGGCTGCAGTGGTATTTT,CASSFKGLQWYF
.,TRBJ1-5,TRBV6-5,few,TGTGCCAGCAGTTACTCCAGATATCAGCCCCAGCATTTT,CASSYSRYQPQHF
TRBD1,TRBJ1-3,TRBV4-2,.,TGTGCCAGCAGCCAAGGGGACAGGGCGGACACCATATATTTT,CASSQGDRADTIYF
TRBD1,TRBJ1-1,TRBV9,few,TGTGCCAGCAGCCTCCTAGGACAGGGAGCTTTCTTT,CASSLLGQGAFF
.,TRBJ2-1,TRBV5-4,.,TGTGCCAGCAGCTTAGCCCGGGAGCTAGACAATGAGCAGTTCTTC,CASSLARELDNEQFF
TRBD1,TRBJ1-1,TRBV9,.,TGTGCCAGCAGCGTAGAGGTCTCAGGGGGCAGGGGAGCTTTCTTT,CASSVEVSGGRGAFF
.,TRBJ1-5,TRBV30,few,TGTGCCTGGAGTGGGGGGGGGAGTCAGCCCCAGCATTTT,CAWSGGGSQPQHF
TRBD2,TRBJ2-1,TRBV7-6,.,TGTGCCAGCAGCTTAAACGGGGGGTCCTACAATGAGCAGTTCTTC,CASSLNGGSYNEQFF
.,TRBJ2-1,TRBV19,.,TGTGCCAGTAGTATAGGTTCACGGGATAGCTCCTACAATGAGCAGTTCTTC,CASSIGSRDSSYNEQFF
TRBD1,TRBJ2-2,TRBV11-2,.,TGTGCCAGCTTGACAGGGGGCCCCGGGGAGCTGTTTTTT,CASLTGGPGELFF
TRBD2,TRBJ2-1,TRBV9,.,TGTGCCAGCAGCGCCCAGACTAGCGGGAGGAGAGCCAATGAGCAGTTCTTC,CASSAQTSGRRANEQFF
.,TRBJ2-7,TRBV7-8,.,.,CASSSSGGRDEQYF
TRBD1,TRBJ1-1,TRBV19,.,TGTGCCAGTAGATTGGGACAGGGAAACACTGAAGCTTTCTTT,CASRLGQGNTEAFF
.,TRBJ1-4,TRBV2,.,TGTGCCAGCAGTATGGCAGGGGTTAATGAAAAACTGTTTTTT,CASSMAGVNEKLFF
TRBD1,TRBJ1-2,TRBV9,few,TGTGCCAGCAGCCCCGGCGGCAGGGGGGAGAAGGGCTACACCTTC,CASSPGGRGEKGYTF
TRBD1,TRBJ2-7,TRBV28,.,TGTGCCAGCACTCACCTGACAGGGTCGGCCTACGAGCAGTACTTC,CASTHLTGSAYEQYF